This is a list of T cell receptor beta chains from one sample in a study of response to subunit inactivated influenza vaccine. One entry per CDR3 protein, called by TCRdb with MiXCR from the RT-PCR reads. Seen here are hundreds of thousands of distinct CDR3 sequences, 12% to 15% observed once, and the top ten hold about 7.6%. Sample: PBMCs from blood, taken 14 to 15 days before vaccination. These receptors came from a man aged 45-65 years who received an inactivated influenza vaccine. Each CDR3 is given with its conserved first and last residue. The order of the fields is V gene, D gene, J gene, clone size, CDR3 protein, CDR3 DNA. A D gene is named only where the DNA matches it firmly. Clone size is not always given. Where it is, it says once, few, many or a class for expanded clones.

V gene: TRBV6-1; D gene: TRBD1; J gene: TRBJ1-5; clone size: few; CDR3 protein: CASARDRGGLGYSNQPQHF; CDR3 DNA: TGTGCCAGCGCGCGGGACAGGGGAGGTTTAGGGTATAGCAATCAGCCCCAGCATTTT
V gene: TRBV5-1; D gene: TRBD1; J gene: TRBJ2-7; clone size: many; CDR3 protein: CASSAEGQGRDEQYF; CDR3 DNA: TGCGCCAGCAGCGCTGAAGGACAGGGCCGGGACGAGCAGTACTTC
V gene: TRBV5-1; D gene: .; J gene: TRBJ2-1; clone size: many; CDR3 protein: CASSSSSSFSSYNEQFF; CDR3 DNA: TGCGCCAGCAGCTCCTCTAGCTCCTTCAGCTCCTACAATGAGCAGTTCTTC
V gene: TRBV11-1; D gene: .; J gene: TRBJ2-2; clone size: .; CDR3 protein: CASSSQGPDTGELFF; CDR3 DNA: TGTGCCAGCAGCTCTCAGGGGCCGGACACCGGGGAGCTGTTTTTT
V gene: TRBV3-1; D gene: .; J gene: TRBJ1-1; clone size: many; CDR3 protein: CASSQRGAVGTEAFF; CDR3 DNA: TGTGCCAGCAGCCAACGAGGGGCTGTGGGCACTGAAGCTTTCTTT
V gene: TRBV7-2; D gene: .; J gene: TRBJ2-2; clone size: .; CDR3 protein: CASSLSYPGRDGELFF; CDR3 DNA: TGTGCCAGCAGCTTATCTTATCCAGGGAGAGACGGGGAGCTGTTTTTT
V gene: TRBV27; D gene: TRBD1; J gene: TRBJ1-6; clone size: many; CDR3 protein: CASTRQGAAYPLHF; CDR3 DNA: TGTGCCAGCACCCGACAGGGGGCAGCTTATCCCCTCCACTTT
V gene: TRBV29-1; D gene: TRBD1; J gene: TRBJ2-7; clone size: many; CDR3 protein: CSVREGQVGSYEQYF; CDR3 DNA: TGCAGCGTTAGAGAGGGACAGGTTGGGTCCTACGAGCAGTACTTC
V gene: TRBV4-2; D gene: TRBD1; J gene: TRBJ2-1; clone size: few; CDR3 protein: CASSQADRASYNEQFF; CDR3 DNA: TGTGCCAGCAGCCAGGCCGACAGGGCCTCCTACAATGAGCAGTTCTTC
V gene: TRBV6-2/TRBV6-3; D gene: TRBD2; J gene: TRBJ2-1; clone size: .; CDR3 protein: CASSYSRLAGDKGEQFF; CDR3 DNA: TGTGCCAGCAGTTACTCTCGCCTAGCGGGAGATAAGGGTGAGCAGTTCTTC
V gene: TRBV29-1; D gene: .; J gene: TRBJ2-1; clone size: few; CDR3 protein: CSVEGRRAPLAYNEQFF; CDR3 DNA: TGCAGCGTTGAAGGGCGCAGGGCCCCACTTGCCTACAATGAGCAGTTCTTC
V gene: TRBV24-1; D gene: .; J gene: TRBJ2-6; clone size: few; CDR3 protein: CATSGRGGANVLTF; CDR3 DNA: TGTGCCACCAGTGGTAGGGGTGGGGCCAACGTCCTGACTTTC
V gene: TRBV6-1; D gene: TRBD2; J gene: TRBJ2-1; clone size: few; CDR3 protein: CASGLAAYYNEQFF; CDR3 DNA: TGTGCCAGCGGGCTAGCGGCCTACTACAATGAGCAGTTCTTC
V gene: TRBV5-5; D gene: .; J gene: TRBJ2-4; clone size: many; CDR3 protein: CASSSGTAKNIQYF; CDR3 DNA: TGTGCCAGCAGTTCCGGGACAGCCAAAAACATTCAGTACTTC
V gene: TRBV12-3/TRBV12-4; D gene: .; J gene: TRBJ2-5; clone size: many; CDR3 protein: CASSFLDRRETQYF; CDR3 DNA: TGTGCCAGCAGTTTCCTTGACAGGAGAGAGACCCAGTACTTC
V gene: TRBV12-3/TRBV12-4; D gene: .; J gene: TRBJ2-7; clone size: .; CDR3 protein: CASSLFRQYNLDEQYF; CDR3 DNA: TGTGCCAGCAGTTTATTTCGACAGTACAACCTAGACGAGCAGTACTTC
V gene: TRBV5-5; D gene: .; J gene: TRBJ2-7; clone size: many; CDR3 protein: CASSLSGYSLYEQYF; CDR3 DNA: TGTGCCAGCAGCCTCTCAGGGTACAGTCTATACGAGCAGTACTTC
V gene: TRBV6-1; D gene: TRBD2; J gene: TRBJ2-5; clone size: .; CDR3 protein: CASRDGTSAIQETQYF; CDR3 DNA: TGTGCCAGCAGAGACGGGACTAGCGCGATTCAAGAGACCCAGTACTTC
V gene: TRBV20-1; D gene: TRBD2; J gene: TRBJ2-3; clone size: few; CDR3 protein: CSSRLAGIDTQYF; CDR3 DNA: TGCAGCAGTCGTCTAGCGGGGATAGATACGCAGTATTTT
V gene: TRBV11-1; D gene: TRBD2; J gene: TRBJ2-3; clone size: .; CDR3 protein: CASSLGLAGGLSTDTQYF; CDR3 DNA: TGTGCCAGCAGCTTAGGACTAGCGGGAGGCCTCAGCACAGATACGCAGTATTTT
V gene: TRBV12-3/TRBV12-4; D gene: .; J gene: TRBJ2-3; clone size: .; CDR3 protein: CASSWASGEDTQYF; CDR3 DNA: TGTGCCAGCAGTTGGGCCTCGGGGGAAGATACGCAGTATTTT
V gene: TRBV6-1; D gene: .; J gene: TRBJ2-7; clone size: .; CDR3 protein: CASSEGAGYYEQYF; CDR3 DNA: TGTGCCAGCAGTGAAGGAGCAGGGTACTACGAGCAGTACTTC
V gene: TRBV2; D gene: .; J gene: TRBJ2-3; clone size: .; CDR3 protein: CASSRGPTDTQYF; CDR3 DNA: TGTGCCAGCAGTAGAGGGCCCACAGATACGCAGTATTTT
V gene: TRBV5-4; D gene: TRBD2; J gene: TRBJ2-7; clone size: once; CDR3 protein: CASSSTSGRPTGEQYF; CDR3 DNA: TGTGCCAGCAGCTCGACTAGCGGGAGACCCACGGGCGAGCAGTACTTC
V gene: TRBV4-3; D gene: TRBD1; J gene: TRBJ2-1; clone size: .; CDR3 protein: CASSQSRTGMDNEQFF; CDR3 DNA: TGCGCCAGCAGCCAATCAAGGACAGGGATGGACAATGAGCAGTTCTTC
V gene: TRBV9; D gene: TRBD2; J gene: TRBJ2-1; clone size: .; CDR3 protein: CASSVEGRAPNEQFF; CDR3 DNA: TGTGCCAGCAGCGTAGAGGGGAGGGCCCCCAATGAGCAGTTCTTC
V gene: TRBV20-1; D gene: TRBD2; J gene: TRBJ2-1; clone size: .; CDR3 protein: CSAGGGTSGTYNEQFF; CDR3 DNA: TGCAGTGCTGGGGGGGGGACTAGCGGGACCTACAATGAGCAGTTCTTC
V gene: TRBV11-3; D gene: .; J gene: TRBJ2-2; clone size: .; CDR3 protein: CASSLSATTTGELFF; CDR3 DNA: TGTGCCAGCAGCTTATCGGCCACTACCACCGGGGAGCTGTTTTTT
V gene: TRBV20-1; D gene: TRBD2; J gene: TRBJ2-2; clone size: many; CDR3 protein: CSAPGAGGFSTGELFF; CDR3 DNA: TGCAGTGCCCCGGGGGCGGGGGGGTTTTCCACCGGGGAGCTGTTTTTT
V gene: TRBV2; D gene: TRBD2; J gene: TRBJ2-1; clone size: .; CDR3 protein: CASNGLGPSNEQFF; CDR3 DNA: TGTGCCAGCAATGGACTAGGCCCTTCCAATGAGCAGTTCTTC
V gene: TRBV20-1; D gene: .; J gene: TRBJ2-7; clone size: .; CDR3 protein: CSASPQAYEQYF; CDR3 DNA: TGCAGTGCTAGTCCACAGGCCTACGAGCAGTACTTC
V gene: TRBV2; D gene: TRBD2; J gene: TRBJ2-5; clone size: .; CDR3 protein: CASSGIAGGGETQYF; CDR3 DNA: TGTGCCAGCAGTGGAATAGCGGGGGGCGGAGAGACCCAGTACTTC
V gene: TRBV25-1; D gene: .; J gene: TRBJ1-4; clone size: few; CDR3 protein: CASSVTSPTGRANEKLFF; CDR3 DNA: TGTGCCAGCAGTGTTACCTCCCCCACAGGGAGGGCTAATGAAAAACTGTTTTTT
V gene: TRBV12-3/TRBV12-4; D gene: .; J gene: TRBJ1-4; clone size: few; CDR3 protein: CASSQQSINEKLFF; CDR3 DNA: TGTGCCAGCAGTCAACAGTCAATTAATGAAAAACTGTTTTTT
V gene: TRBV28; D gene: TRBD1; J gene: TRBJ2-7; clone size: few; CDR3 protein: CASSLGQGRAYEQYF; CDR3 DNA: TGTGCCAGCAGCCTGGGACAGGGAAGGGCCTACGAGCAGTACTTC
V gene: TRBV7-7; D gene: TRBD1; J gene: TRBJ2-1; clone size: .; CDR3 protein: CASSSGQGRNEQFF; CDR3 DNA: TGTGCTAGCAGCTCCGGACAGGGACGCAATGAGCAGTTCTTC
V gene: TRBV29-1; D gene: .; J gene: TRBJ1-1; clone size: many; CDR3 protein: CSVLIQAAMAEAFF; CDR3 DNA: TGCAGCGTCCTAATACAGGCCGCGATGGCTGAAGCTTTCTTT
V gene: TRBV11-2; D gene: .; J gene: TRBJ2-3; clone size: .; CDR3 protein: CASSLGFGRGSADTQYF; CDR3 DNA: TGTGCCAGCAGCTTAGGTTTCGGCAGGGGCTCCGCAGATACGCAGTATTTT
V gene: TRBV12-3/TRBV12-4; D gene: .; J gene: TRBJ2-3; clone size: few; CDR3 protein: CASIQAGTDTQYF; CDR3 DNA: TGTGCCAGCATCCAAGCGGGCACAGATACGCAGTATTTT
V gene: TRBV9; D gene: .; J gene: TRBJ1-6; clone size: few; CDR3 protein: CASRKGGSSYNSPLHF; CDR3 DNA: TGTGCCAGCAGGAAGGGGGGTAGCTCCTATAATTCACCCCTCCACTTT
V gene: TRBV7-9; D gene: TRBD2; J gene: TRBJ2-7; clone size: once; CDR3 protein: CASSPPGGTDPYEQYF; CDR3 DNA: TGTGCCAGCAGCCCCCCGGGAGGGACGGACCCCTACGAGCAGTACTTC
V gene: TRBV20-1; D gene: .; J gene: TRBJ2-7; clone size: .; CDR3 protein: CSASDGNSYEQYF; CDR3 DNA: TGCAGTGCTAGCGACGGGAACTCCTACGAGCAGTACTTC
V gene: TRBV5-1; D gene: .; J gene: TRBJ1-5; clone size: few; CDR3 protein: CASSLDGGFGQPQHF; CDR3 DNA: TGCGCCAGCAGCTTGGATGGGGGATTTGGTCAGCCCCAGCATTTT
V gene: TRBV5-1; D gene: .; J gene: TRBJ2-2; clone size: few; CDR3 protein: CASSLNPGANTGELFF; CDR3 DNA: TGCGCCAGCAGCTTGAACCCGGGAGCGAACACCGGGGAGCTGTTTTTT
V gene: TRBV20-1; D gene: .; J gene: TRBJ2-1; clone size: .; CDR3 protein: CSASDWSSYNEQFF; CDR3 DNA: TGCAGTGCTAGCGACTGGAGCTCCTACAATGAGCAGTTCTTC
V gene: TRBV7-7; D gene: TRBD2; J gene: TRBJ2-5; clone size: many; CDR3 protein: CASSPATTSGRETQYF; CDR3 DNA: TGTGCCAGCAGCCCCGCGACGACTAGCGGGAGGGAGACCCAGTACTTC